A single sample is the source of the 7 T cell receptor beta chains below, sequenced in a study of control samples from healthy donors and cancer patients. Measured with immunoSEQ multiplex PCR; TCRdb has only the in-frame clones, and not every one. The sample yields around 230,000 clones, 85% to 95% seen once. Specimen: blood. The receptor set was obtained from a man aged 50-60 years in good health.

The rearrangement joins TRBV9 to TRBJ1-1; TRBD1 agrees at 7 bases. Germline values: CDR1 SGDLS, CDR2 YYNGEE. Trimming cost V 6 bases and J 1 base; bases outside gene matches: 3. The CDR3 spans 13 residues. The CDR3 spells CASKGAQNTEAFF. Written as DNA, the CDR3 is TGTGCCAGCAAGGGGGCTCAGAACACTGAAGCTTTCTTT.

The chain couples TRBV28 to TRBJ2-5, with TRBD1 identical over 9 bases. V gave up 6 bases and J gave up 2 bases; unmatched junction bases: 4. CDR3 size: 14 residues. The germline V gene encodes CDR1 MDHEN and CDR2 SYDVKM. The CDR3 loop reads CASSGTGHQETQYF. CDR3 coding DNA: TGTGCCAGCAGCGGGACAGGGCATCAAGAGACCCAGTACTTC. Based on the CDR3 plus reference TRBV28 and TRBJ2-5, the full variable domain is DVKVTQSSRYLVKRTGEKVFLECVQDMDHENMFWYRQDPGLGLRLIYFSYDVKMKEKGDIPEGYSVSREKKERFSLILESASTNQTSMYLCASSGTGHQETQYFGPGTRLLVL.

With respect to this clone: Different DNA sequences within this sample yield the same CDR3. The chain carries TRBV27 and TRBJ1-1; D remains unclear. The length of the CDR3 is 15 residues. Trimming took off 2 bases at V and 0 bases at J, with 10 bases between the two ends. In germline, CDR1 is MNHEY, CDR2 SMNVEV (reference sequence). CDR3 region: CASSLGTAVNTEAFF. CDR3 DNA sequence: TGTGCCAGCAGTTTAGGAACAGCAGTGAACACTGAAGCTTTCTTT.

DNA of the CDR3: TGTGCCAGCAGTTTACAGGGTCACACTGAAGCTTTCTTT. This gives the protein CASSLQGHTEAFF. The rearrangement uses TRBV6-2 or TRBV6-3 and TRBJ1-1; D possibly corresponds to TRBD1 (6 bases). Germline V gene data show CDR1 as MNHEY and CDR2 as SVGEGT. The ends were cut back, 4 bases at V and 3 bases at J, with 9 bases in the middle. The CDR3 length is 13 residues.

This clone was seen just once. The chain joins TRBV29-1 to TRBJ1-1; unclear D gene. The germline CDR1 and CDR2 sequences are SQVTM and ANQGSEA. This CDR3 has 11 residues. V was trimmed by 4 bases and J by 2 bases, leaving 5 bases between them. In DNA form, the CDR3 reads TGCAGCGTTGTTGAAAACACTGAAGCTTTCTTT. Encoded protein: CSVVENTEAFF.

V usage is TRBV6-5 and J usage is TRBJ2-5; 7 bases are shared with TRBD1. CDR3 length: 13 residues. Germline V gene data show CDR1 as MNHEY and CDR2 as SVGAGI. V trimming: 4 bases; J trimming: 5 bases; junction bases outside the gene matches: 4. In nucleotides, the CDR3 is TGTGCCAGCAGTTGGGACAGCCGGGAGACCCAGTACTTC. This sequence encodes CASSWDSRETQYF.

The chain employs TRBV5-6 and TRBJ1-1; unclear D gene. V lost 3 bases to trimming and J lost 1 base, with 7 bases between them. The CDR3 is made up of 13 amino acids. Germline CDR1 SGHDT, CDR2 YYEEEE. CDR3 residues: CASSSPRNTEAFF. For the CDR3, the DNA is TGTGCCAGCAGCTCGCCTCGGAACACTGAAGCTTTCTTT.